The entry below describes one TCR beta chain. Its antigen is not known. Following RNA extraction, reverse transcription yielded cDNA that acted as the sequencing template. Libraries were prepared by immunoSEQ multiplex PCR; TCRdb keeps only in-frame clonotypes and omits some of them. The sample holds 75,000 to 100,000 clones; around 71% are singletons and the top ten take roughly 17%. The record originates from a study of CD8+ T cells in alopecia areata. Looking at the study overall: Patients received oral tofacitinib, 5 to 10 mg twice daily, for moderate-to-severe alopecia areata. Study-wide points: Lesional tissue from the scalp (especially in alopecia totalis/universalis) showed higher clonality than normal scalp. Among the cells sequenced in scalp samples are also the resident alphabeta T cells of normal skin.

The V gene's germline CDR1 is SGHDN and CDR2 FVKESK. This CDR3 has 13 amino acids. Trimming left V 4 bases short and J 10 bases short, with 16 bases between. As to treatment: oral pan-JAK inhibitor, 5-10 mg twice daily. This material consisted of CD8+ T cells sorted from blood, taken at week 44, from a patient treated with tofacitinib. The V call is TRBV14, the J call TRBJ1-1; no definite D call. This receptor was taken from a human donor with alopecia areata. Here the CDR3 DNA reads TGTGCCAGCAGCCGATCTGACTTCATGGGAGCTTTCTTT. Residues: CASSRSDFMGAFF.